Following are 9 T cell receptor beta chains from one sample sequenced in a study of cytomegalovirus exposure and HLA in healthy donors. The PCR ran on 60 Vbeta and 13 Jbeta primers. Profiling relied on immunoSEQ multiplex PCR, and the TCRdb table lists in-frame clones only, not all of them. The sample has 150,000 to 200,000 clones, 75% to 85% seen once. The specimen was PBMCs. These receptors came from a woman between 18 and 30 years old in good health and CMV-seropositive.

V usage is TRBV11-3 and J usage is TRBJ2-5, with TRBD2 as a possible D gene (6 bases). The J call may be mistaken, given a closer DNA end match to TRBJ2-7. Per the germline V gene, CDR1 is SGHNT and CDR2 is YENEEA. CDR3 size: 15 residues. DNA for the CDR3: TGTGCCAGCAGCTTATACGGCGGGGACCCATCCGAGCAGTACTTC. It translates to CASSLYGGDPSEQYF.

J is TRBJ2-3 and V is TRBV5-6, with 7 bases that match TRBD1. The CDR3 runs 16 residues. From germline, CDR1 is SGHDT and CDR2 YYEEEE. Unmatched junction bases numbered 7, after V lost 1 base and J lost 2 bases. CDR3 sequence: CASSLRRDSSTDTQYF. CDR3 sequence (DNA): TGTGCCAGCAGCTTGAGACGGGACAGTTCCACAGATACGCAGTATTTT.

V is TRBV28 and J is TRBJ1-1, with a tentative D call TRBD1 (5 bases). The CDR3 has 14 residues. V lost 3 bases, J lost 2 bases, and 10 bases lay in between. Germline loops: CDR1 MDHEN, CDR2 SYDVKM. CDR3 in amino acids: CASSFRVSNTEAFF. CDR3 coding DNA: TGTGCCAGCAGTTTCAGGGTGTCAAACACTGAAGCTTTCTTT.

The V gene is TRBV6-1, the J gene TRBJ2-7; the D gene is possibly TRBD1 (5 bases). Germline CDR1 MNHNS, CDR2 SASEGT. This CDR3 contains 12 residues. V was cut by 6 bases and J by 0 bases, with 6 bases left in between. This CDR3 is CASRTVSYEQYV. CDR3 nucleotide sequence: TGTGCCAGCAGGACAGTCTCCTACGAGCAGTACGTC.

The CDR3 coding sequence is TGTGCCATTAACACAGGGGAGGTCTTCGGTGGCTACACCTTC. As protein: CAINTGEVFGGYTF. The chain employs TRBV2 and TRBJ1-2; 7 bases match TRBD1. The CDR3 has 14 amino acids. V dropped 10 bases and J dropped 7; count of bases not matched to a gene: 15. Germline lookup yields CDR1 SNHLY and CDR2 FYNNEI.

Here the CDR3 reads CAWRSFGETQYF. DNA for the CDR3: TGTGCCTGGAGATCCTTTGGCGAGACCCAGTACTTC. The V gene is TRBV30, the J gene TRBJ2-5; D not resolved. CDR3 length: 12 residues. Trimming stripped 3 bases from V and 5 bases from J, with 10 bases between. CDR1 is GTSNPN, CDR2 SVGIG, per germline (reference sequence).

The count of this clone is one. The V gene is TRBV27, the J gene TRBJ1-5; D is unresolved. Per the germline V gene, CDR1 is MNHEY and CDR2 is SMNVEV (reference sequence). The CDR3 loop spans 14 amino acids. V lost 3 bases to trimming and J lost 7 bases, with 13 bases between them. CDR3 protein: CASSFSPGEQPQHF. In DNA, the CDR3 is TGTGCCAGCAGTTTTTCTCCCGGTGAGCAGCCCCAGCATTTT.

V is TRBV30 and J is TRBJ2-5, with 8 bases matching TRBD2. Losses at the gene ends were 4 bases for V and 5 bases for J; bases not matched to a gene: 6. The CDR3 sequence is 13 residues long. Germline V gives CDR1 GTSNPN, CDR2 SVGIG (reference sequence). The CDR3 is CAWTGGDEETQYF. The DNA for the CDR3 is TGTGCCTGGACGGGAGGGGACGAGGAGACCCAGTACTTC.

The J gene is TRBJ1-2, the V gene TRBV4-3; D perhaps matches TRBD1 (6 bases). The CDR3 covers 18 residues. Germline values: CDR1 LGHNA, CDR2 YSLEER. The germline V and J ends were trimmed by 0 bases and 3 bases, with 20 bases remaining between them. CDR3 in DNA: TGCGCCAGCAGCCAAGATCTCCAGGGGAGATTTATCGACTATGGCTACACCTTC. Translating it yields CASSQDLQGRFIDYGYTF.